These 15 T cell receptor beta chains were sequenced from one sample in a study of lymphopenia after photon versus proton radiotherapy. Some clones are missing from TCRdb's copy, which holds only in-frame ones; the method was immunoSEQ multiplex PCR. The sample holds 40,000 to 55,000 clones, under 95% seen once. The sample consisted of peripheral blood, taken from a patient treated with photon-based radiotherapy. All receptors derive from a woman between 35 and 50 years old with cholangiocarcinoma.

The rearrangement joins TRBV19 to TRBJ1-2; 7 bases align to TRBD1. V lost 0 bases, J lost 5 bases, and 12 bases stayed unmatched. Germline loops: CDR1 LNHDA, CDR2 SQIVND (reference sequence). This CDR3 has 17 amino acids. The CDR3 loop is CASSIDGVDRAVYGYTF. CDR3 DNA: TGTGCCAGTAGTATAGATGGGGTTGACAGGGCCGTATATGGCTACACCTTC. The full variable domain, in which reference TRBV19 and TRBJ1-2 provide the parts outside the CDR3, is DGGITQSPKYLFRKEGQNVTLSCEQNLNHDAMYWYRQDPGQGLRLIYYSQIVNDFQKGDIAEGYSVSREKKESFPLTVTSAQKNPTAFYLCASSIDGVDRAVYGYTFGSGTRLTVV.

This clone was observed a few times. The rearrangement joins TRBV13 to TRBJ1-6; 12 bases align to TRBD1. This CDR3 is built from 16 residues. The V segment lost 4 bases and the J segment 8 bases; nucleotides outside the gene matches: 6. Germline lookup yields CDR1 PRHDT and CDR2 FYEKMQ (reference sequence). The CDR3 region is CASSSGQGAFDSPLHF. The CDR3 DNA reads TGTGCCAGCAGCTCGGGACAGGGGGCTTTCGATTCACCCCTCCACTTT.

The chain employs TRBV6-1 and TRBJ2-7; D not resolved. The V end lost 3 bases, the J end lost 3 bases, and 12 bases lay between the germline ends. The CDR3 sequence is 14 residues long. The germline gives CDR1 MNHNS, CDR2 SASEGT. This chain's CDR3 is CASSDSASVYEQYF. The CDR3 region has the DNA TGTGCCAGCAGTGACTCCGCCTCAGTCTACGAGCAGTACTTC.

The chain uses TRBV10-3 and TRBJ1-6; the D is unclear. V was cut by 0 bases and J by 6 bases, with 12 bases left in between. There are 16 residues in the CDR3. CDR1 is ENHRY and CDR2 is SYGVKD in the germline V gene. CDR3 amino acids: CAISESYPGGNSPLHF. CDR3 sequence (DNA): TGTGCCATCAGTGAGTCGTACCCAGGAGGTAATTCACCCCTCCACTTT.

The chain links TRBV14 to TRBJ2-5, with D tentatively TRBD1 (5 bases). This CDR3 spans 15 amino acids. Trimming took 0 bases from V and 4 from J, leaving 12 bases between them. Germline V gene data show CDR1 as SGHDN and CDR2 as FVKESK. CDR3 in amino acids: CASSQDLGAGETQYF. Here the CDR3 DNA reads TGTGCCAGCAGCCAAGACCTAGGGGCCGGAGAGACCCAGTACTTC.

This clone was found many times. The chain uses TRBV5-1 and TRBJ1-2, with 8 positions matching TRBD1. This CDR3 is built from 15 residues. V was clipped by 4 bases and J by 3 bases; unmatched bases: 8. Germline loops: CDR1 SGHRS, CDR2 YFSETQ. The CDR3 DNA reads TGCGCCAGCAGCCAATCCCCGGGACAGGACTATGGCTACACCTTC. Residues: CASSQSPGQDYGYTF.

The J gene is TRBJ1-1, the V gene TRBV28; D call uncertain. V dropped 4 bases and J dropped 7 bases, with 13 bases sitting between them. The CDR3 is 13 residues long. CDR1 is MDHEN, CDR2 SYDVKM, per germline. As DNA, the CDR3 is TGTGCCAGCAGTTGGTCAGGTCGCAATGAAGCTTTCTTT. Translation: CASSWSGRNEAFF.

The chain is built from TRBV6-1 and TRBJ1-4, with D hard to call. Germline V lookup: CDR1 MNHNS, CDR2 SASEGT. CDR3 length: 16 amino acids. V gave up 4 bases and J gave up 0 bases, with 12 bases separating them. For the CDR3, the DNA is TGTGCCAGCAGTGCCAACCTCAAAGCAACTAATGAAAAACTGTTTTTT. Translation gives CASSANLKATNEKLFF.

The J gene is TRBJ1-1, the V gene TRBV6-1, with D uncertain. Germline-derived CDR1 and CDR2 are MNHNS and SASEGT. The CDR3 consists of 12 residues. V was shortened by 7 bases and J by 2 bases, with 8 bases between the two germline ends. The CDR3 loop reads CASKSFNTEAFF. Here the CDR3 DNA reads TGTGCCAGCAAATCCTTTAACACTGAAGCTTTCTTT.

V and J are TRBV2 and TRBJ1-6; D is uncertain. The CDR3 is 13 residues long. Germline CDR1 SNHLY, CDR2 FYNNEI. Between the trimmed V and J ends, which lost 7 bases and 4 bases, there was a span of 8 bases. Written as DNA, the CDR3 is TGTGCCAGCAATGCGGATTATAATTCACCCCTCCACTTT. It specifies CASNADYNSPLHF.

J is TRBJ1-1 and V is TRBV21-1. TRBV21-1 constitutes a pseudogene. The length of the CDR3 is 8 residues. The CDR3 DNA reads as TGTGCGGGGGGCGAAGCTTTCTTT. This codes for CAGGEAFF.

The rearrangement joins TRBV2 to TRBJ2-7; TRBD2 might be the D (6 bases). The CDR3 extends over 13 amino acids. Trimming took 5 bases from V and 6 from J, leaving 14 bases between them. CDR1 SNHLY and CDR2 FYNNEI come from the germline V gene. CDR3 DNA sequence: TGTGCCAGCAGTCCCTCGACTAGTAGCGAGCAGTACTTC. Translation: CASSPSTSSEQYF.

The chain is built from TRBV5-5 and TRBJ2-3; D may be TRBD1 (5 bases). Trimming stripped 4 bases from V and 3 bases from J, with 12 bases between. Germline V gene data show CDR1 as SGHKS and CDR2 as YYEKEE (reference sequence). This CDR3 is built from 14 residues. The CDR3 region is CASSITRTTDTQYF. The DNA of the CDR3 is TGTGCCAGCAGCATAACGAGGACAACAGATACGCAGTATTTT.

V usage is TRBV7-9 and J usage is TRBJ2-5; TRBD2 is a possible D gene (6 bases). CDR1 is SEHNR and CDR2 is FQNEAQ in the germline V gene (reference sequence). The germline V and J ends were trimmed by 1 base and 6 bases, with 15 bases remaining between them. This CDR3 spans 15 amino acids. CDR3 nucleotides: TGTGCCAGCAGCTTAGGCGGGGACCAAAGGAAGACCCAGTACTTC. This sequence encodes CASSLGGDQRKTQYF.

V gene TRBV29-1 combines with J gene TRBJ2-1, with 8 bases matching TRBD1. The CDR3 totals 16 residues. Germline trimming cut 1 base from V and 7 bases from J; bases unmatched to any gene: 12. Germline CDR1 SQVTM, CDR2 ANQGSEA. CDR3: CSVEVPGQGGANEQFF. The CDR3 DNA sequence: TGCAGCGTTGAAGTTCCAGGACAGGGTGGTGCGAATGAGCAGTTCTTC.